What follows is one T cell receptor beta chain and its context. There is no known antigen for this receptor. It has no much larger one-base neighbor in the sample; base qualities were not kept. The data are from a study of blood T cell repertoires in COVID-19 (dated by TCRdb to 2018 to 2020). With respect to the entire study: Collaborator samples came from the United States, Italy and Spain and covered acute and convalescent phases of COVID-19. The material from the prospective study consisted of cDNA or gDNA derived from T cells, B-cell-depleted T cells, or PBMCs. The dataset comprised deeply sampled blood TCRbeta repertoires from subjects exposed to, actively infected with, or recovered from COVID-19. The repertoires were released in a freely available public database meant as a resource for research on the immune response to SARS-CoV-2. Samples came from the ongoing ImmuneRACE study (first 160 participants) plus 1,254 subjects from 6 global collaborators. Nearly every sample came with metadata listing a de-identified subject ID, COVID-19 status, age in years and sex. Where available, HLA class I and class II types were obtained from metadata supplied by the sample provider rather than from assay-based typing. Study-level results and caveats: Clinical and demographic metadata were provided uncurated, with the amount varying by source and participant.

CDR1 and CDR2 (MGHRA, YSYEKL) derive from the germline V gene. The CDR3 goes from the cysteine to the phenylalanine over 17 residues. Of the read, only the CDR3 DNA is kept; its 51 bases are in frame from base 1. Cut back by 0 bases and 4 bases, the V and J ends lie 18 bases apart. TCRbeta CDR3 regions were amplified from genomic DNA by means of the immunoSEQ Assay, a bias-controlled multiplex PCR. In the source study's methods: The number of nucleated cells in each sample was estimated from the amplification of reference gene primers within the assay. To quantify the absolute abundance of each unique TCRbeta CDR3 rearrangement, sequence reads were collapsed and filtered. For each sample, productive Simpson clonality was calculated by taking the square root of Simpson's diversity index across productive rearrangements. The table comes from immuneACCESS by way of TCRdb, which keeps in-frame sequences with V and J called. Part of the clones is missing from these tables; in studies checked, under half for an unresolved V gene and the rest for unknown reasons. V and J calls and clone size follow that table, whereas D and trimming were derived from the DNA. The sample table lists some 300,000 clones, around 88% of them with a count of one. 6.9% of the sample is in the top ten clones.

Another Seattle source contributed samples from volunteer blood donors who had recovered from COVID-19. The collaborating institutions used their own protocols to collect whole blood in K2EDTA tubes. Collaborator samples were shipped for TCRbeta analysis as frozen whole blood, isolated PBMCs, or DNA extracted from either sample type. The chain uses TRBV4-1 and TRBJ2-5; TRBD1 might be the D gene, on 6 matching bases. What was sequenced was peripheral blood. This receptor was identified in a woman in her thirties who had recovered from COVID-19. The CDR3 is CASSQDPPRGVGETQYF. In nucleotides, the sequence is TGCGCCAGCAGCCAAGATCCCCCCAGGGGCGTTGGAGAGACCCAGTACTTC.